This TCR beta chain was recorded in a study of blood T cell repertoires in COVID-19. On the study more broadly: Some COVID-19 samples were acute and others convalescent; all came from the United States, Italy and Spain. Nucleic acid was either cDNA or gDNA, and it came from T cells, B-cell-depleted T cells, or PBMCs.

This clone was counted a single time. As handled by the study authors: Reference gene primer amplification gave nucleated cell count estimates. Clones were sequenced by immunoSEQ multiplex PCR, and TCRdb holds only the in-frame ones, with some missing. V and J calls and clone size follow that table, whereas D and trimming were derived from the DNA. The data hold 90,000 to 130,000 clones, with more than 70% observed a single time. The ends were cut back, 6 bases at V and 4 bases at J, with 18 bases in the middle. Germline V gene sequence: CDR1 SGHDN, CDR2 FVKESK. The CDR3 is made up of 15 amino acids. The TCR originated in a woman aged 50 to 60 with acute or convalescent COVID-19. The chain carries TRBV14 and TRBJ2-5; no reliable D call. The sequencing input was peripheral blood. Here the CDR3 reads CASRKEGVNGETQYF. In DNA, the CDR3 is TGTGCCAGCAGGAAAGAAGGAGTAAATGGAGAGACCCAGTACTTC. The entire variable domain, with the rest obtained from reference TRBV14 and TRBJ2-5, is as follows: EAGVTQFPSHSVIEKGQTVTLRCDPISGHDNLYWYRRVMGKEIKFLLHFVKESKQDESGMPNNRFLAERTGGTYSTLKVQPAELEDSGVYFCASRKEGVNGETQYFGPGTRLLVL.